This T cell receptor beta chain is drawn from a study of T cell responses to AZD1222 COVID-19 vaccine. Study results and limitations: Unmutated variant regions reportedly attract nearly half of all spike-specific TCRs. Two AZD1222 doses significantly raised spike-specific TCR breadth and depth over controls. Vaccine-related CD4 TCRs covered spike, predominating at 160-218 and 743-854.

This table comes from immunoSEQ multiplex PCR, and its TCRdb copy is limited to in-frame clones, with some not included. The repertoire holds about 50,000 clones, about 85% seen once, with roughly a fifth in the top ten. With respect to this clone: The antigen remains undetermined.

The germline CDR1 and CDR2 sequences are SGHVS and FNYEAQ. The CDR3 sequence is 15 residues long. V lost 0 bases and J lost 7; bases outside the gene matches: 5. This chain uses TRBV7-6 with TRBJ2-5, with 10 nucleotides matching TRBD2. The receptor was isolated from an adult in good health. The starting material was peripheral blood, obtained on day 0 of MenACWY control vaccination. The CDR3 DNA reads TGTGCCAGCAGCTTAGCGGCTAGCGGGAGCGGGACCCAGTACTTC. Translating it yields CASSLAASGSGTQYF.